These 18 T cell receptor beta chains were sequenced from one sample in a study of T cell repertoires and HLA-DP antigens (dated by TCRdb to between 2018 and 2020). The library was obtained by the immunoSEQ multiplex PCR assay. TCRdb retrieved this table from immuneACCESS and kept in-frame rearrangements only. Not all clones are present; in checked studies, unresolved V genes account for under half, and no reason is known for the remainder. The sample profile shows around 70,000 clones; roughly 77% of them were found once. The ten biggest clones cover around 1.4% of the sample. These TCRs' antigens remain unknown. The sample taken for sequencing was CD4+ T cells from PBMCs. The receptors originated from a man in his sixties in good health and CMV-seronegative.

In DNA form, the CDR3 reads TGTGCCAGCAGACCCCATGCTGGGGCCAACGTCCTGACTTTC. This translates into CASRPHAGANVLTF. The chain combines TRBV28 with TRBJ2-6, with D hard to call. The germline V gene has CDR1 MDHEN and CDR2 SYDVKM. The V gene lost 6 bases and the J gene lost 2 bases, with 8 bases spanning the gap. The CDR3 is 14 amino acids. The whole variable domain, filled in from reference TRBV28 and TRBJ2-6, reads DVKVTQSSRYLVKRTGEKVFLECVQDMDHENMFWYRQDPGLGLRLIYFSYDVKMKEKGDIPEGYSVSREKKERFSLILESASTNQTSMYLCASRPHAGANVLTFGAGSRLTVL.

V is TRBV10-3 and J is TRBJ1-2; D call uncertain. Germline values: CDR1 ENHRY, CDR2 SYGVKD. The germline V and J ends were trimmed by 1 base and 7 bases, with 10 bases remaining between them. This CDR3 has 13 residues. CDR3 residues: CAISELRDIGYTF. Here the CDR3 DNA reads TGTGCCATCAGTGAGTTACGAGACATTGGCTACACCTTC.

The rearrangement links TRBV27 to TRBJ2-5; 8 positions agree with TRBD2. V was pared by 8 bases and J by 5 bases, with 7 bases of the junction left unmatched. The V gene's germline CDR1 is MNHEY and CDR2 SMNVEV (reference sequence). This CDR3 comprises 13 residues. The CDR3 loop is CASALGRAETQYF. Here the CDR3 DNA reads TGTGCCAGCGCCCTCGGGAGGGCGGAGACCCAGTACTTC.

CDR3 residues: CASSFRGGAGQETQYF. DNA of the CDR3: TGTGCCAGCAGCTTTCGCGGGGGGGCGGGGCAAGAGACCCAGTACTTC. V gene TRBV7-2 combines with J gene TRBJ2-5, with TRBD2 matching over 9 bases. With 3 bases clipped from V and 2 bases from J, the junction kept 7 bases outside the gene matches. The CDR3 is 16 amino acids. Germline CDR1 SGHTA, CDR2 FQGNSA.

This chain uses TRBV5-5 with TRBJ1-2; tentatively, D is TRBD1 (6 bases). Germline V gives CDR1 SGHKS, CDR2 YYEKEE (reference sequence). This CDR3 comprises 12 residues. Trimming pared 5 bases from V and 5 bases from J, leaving 10 bases between. The CDR3 bases are TGTGCCAGCAGTACAGGGTTGTATGGCTACACCTTC. Its translation is CASSTGLYGYTF. Filled out from reference TRBV5-5 and TRBJ1-2, the complete variable domain reads DAGVTQSPTHLIKTRGQQVTLRCSPISGHKSVSWYQQVLGQGPQFIFQYYEKEERGRGNFPDRFSARQFPNYSSELNVNALLLGDSALYLCASSTGLYGYTFGSGTRLTVV.

The J gene is TRBJ2-4, the V gene TRBV2; TRBD1 matches at 8 bases. This CDR3 spans 15 amino acids. Germline V gives CDR1 SNHLY, CDR2 FYNNEI. The V and J ends lost 5 bases and 6 bases, in that order; junction bases with no gene match: 9. The CDR3 region is CASSSAGGPRNIQYF. The CDR3, as DNA: TGTGCCAGCAGTAGCGCAGGGGGCCCTAGAAACATTCAGTACTTC.

The V gene is TRBV5-6, the J gene TRBJ2-2; D remains ambiguous. This CDR3 spans 15 amino acids. Germline CDR1 and CDR2: SGHDT and YYEEEE. V was trimmed by 4 bases and J by 1 base, leaving 11 bases between them. CDR3 in amino acids: CASSPYIENTGELFF. Written as DNA, the CDR3 is TGTGCCAGCAGCCCTTACATAGAGAACACCGGGGAGCTGTTTTTT.

The chain recombines TRBV9 with TRBJ2-5; TRBD1 is a possible D gene (6 bases). The V gene lost 3 bases and the J gene lost 1 base, with 16 bases spanning the gap. This CDR3 has 16 amino acids. The germline CDR1 and CDR2 sequences are SGDLS and YYNGEE. CDR3 nucleotide sequence: TGTGCCAGCAGCGGACCTGATACAGGGAGCCAAGAGACCCAGTACTTC. It specifies CASSGPDTGSQETQYF.

The genes are TRBV7-6 and TRBJ2-7, with D perhaps TRBD2 (5 bases). Germline lookup yields CDR1 SGHVS and CDR2 FNYEAQ. The CDR3 is made up of 15 amino acids. V lost 5 bases, J lost 0 bases, and 14 bases lay in between. CDR3 in DNA: TGTGCCAGCAGCATGGGAGAGACAAGCTCCTACGAGCAGTACGTC. This translates into CASSMGETSSYEQYV.

The gene calls are TRBV14 and TRBJ1-4; 11 nucleotides line up with TRBD1. The CDR3 consists of 17 residues. The V gene's germline CDR1 is SGHDN and CDR2 FVKESK. J lost 8 bases, V lost 4 bases, and 12 bases had no gene match. This CDR3 is CASSLGQGAMAWEKLFF. CDR3 in DNA: TGTGCCAGCAGCCTCGGACAGGGGGCCATGGCGTGGGAAAAACTGTTTTTT.

The V and J genes are TRBV10-3 and TRBJ1-2; 9 positions match TRBD1. The CDR3 is made up of 16 amino acids. CDR1 ENHRY and CDR2 SYGVKD come from the germline V gene. V shed 0 bases, J shed 1 base, and the junction held 3 bases outside the gene matches. DNA for the CDR3: TGTGCCATCAGTGAGTCGGGGGACAGGGATAACTATGGCTACACCTTC. Amino acid sequence: CAISESGDRDNYGYTF.

This rearrangement joins TRBV5-1 to TRBJ1-1; TRBD1 agrees at 9 bases. This CDR3 has 16 amino acids. Germline assignment: CDR1 SGHRS and CDR2 YFSETQ. The V and J ends lost 4 bases and 0 bases, in that order; junction bases with no gene match: 7. CDR3 protein: CASSPRDRVMNTEAFF. The CDR3 DNA sequence: TGCGCCAGCAGCCCGCGGGACAGGGTGATGAACACTGAAGCTTTCTTT.

The chain combines TRBV19 with TRBJ2-6, with D perhaps matching TRBD1 (5 bases). V was cut by 6 bases and J by 2 bases, with 17 bases left in between. The CDR3 is 17 amino acids. The germline gives CDR1 LNHDA, CDR2 SQIVND (reference sequence). Here the CDR3 reads CASSTTVLGAGANVLTF. The CDR3 nucleotides are TGTGCCAGTAGCACGACAGTGCTTGGGGCTGGGGCCAACGTCCTGACTTTC.

The chain couples TRBV7-2 to TRBJ2-5; 9 positions match TRBD2. J was trimmed by 2 bases and V by 5 bases; bases with no gene match: 6. There are 15 residues in the CDR3. The germline V gene encodes CDR1 SGHTA and CDR2 FQGNSA. The CDR3 nucleotides read TGTGCCAGCAGCGTTAGCGGGAGTGTACAAGAGACCCAGTACTTC. Amino acids: CASSVSGSVQETQYF.

V and J are TRBV29-1 and TRBJ1-1; D is perhaps TRBD1 (6 bases). Germline lookup yields CDR1 SQVTM and CDR2 ANQGSEA. This CDR3 has 12 amino acids. V lost 7 bases and J lost 3, with 12 bases in between. The CDR3 coding sequence is TGCAGCGCTACAGGGTTTTACACTGAAGCTTTCTTT. Residues: CSATGFYTEAFF. Variable domain in full (rest from reference TRBV29-1 and TRBJ1-1): SAVISQKPSRDICQRGTSLTIQCQVDSQVTMMFWYRQQPGQSLTLIATANQGSEATYESGFVIDKFPISRPNLTFSTLTVSNMSPEDSSIYLCSATGFYTEAFFGQGTRLTVV.

This clone was detected only once. At one boundary the junction diverges from the germline segment, which might be a read error. This chain links TRBV2 with TRBJ2-5, with 10 bases that match TRBD1. The germline CDR1 and CDR2 sequences are SNHLY and FYNNEI. The CDR3 consists of 14 residues. The CDR3, as DNA: TGTGCCAGCAGTGTAGGACAGGGGGTGGGGTGGGAAGACTTC. As protein: CASSVGQGVGWEDF.

This clone occurred a few times. The chain couples TRBV7-9 to TRBJ2-3, with 10 bases matching TRBD2. V gave up 5 bases and J gave up 0 bases; unmatched junction bases: 2. CDR3 size: 15 residues. CDR1 is SEHNR, CDR2 FQNEAQ, per germline (reference sequence). The CDR3 sequence is CASSQLAGSTDTQYF. CDR3 in DNA: TGTGCCAGCAGCCAACTAGCGGGGAGCACAGATACGCAGTATTTT.

The V call is TRBV19, the J call TRBJ1-6; possibly TRBD1 for D (6 bases). V lost 7 bases to trimming and J lost 10 bases, with 20 bases between them. CDR3 size: 15 residues. The germline V gene has CDR1 LNHDA and CDR2 SQIVND (reference sequence). CDR3 sequence: CASTPRRGVDSPLHF. The CDR3 nucleotides read TGTGCCAGTACCCCGCGGAGGGGGGTTGACTCACCCCTCCACTTT.